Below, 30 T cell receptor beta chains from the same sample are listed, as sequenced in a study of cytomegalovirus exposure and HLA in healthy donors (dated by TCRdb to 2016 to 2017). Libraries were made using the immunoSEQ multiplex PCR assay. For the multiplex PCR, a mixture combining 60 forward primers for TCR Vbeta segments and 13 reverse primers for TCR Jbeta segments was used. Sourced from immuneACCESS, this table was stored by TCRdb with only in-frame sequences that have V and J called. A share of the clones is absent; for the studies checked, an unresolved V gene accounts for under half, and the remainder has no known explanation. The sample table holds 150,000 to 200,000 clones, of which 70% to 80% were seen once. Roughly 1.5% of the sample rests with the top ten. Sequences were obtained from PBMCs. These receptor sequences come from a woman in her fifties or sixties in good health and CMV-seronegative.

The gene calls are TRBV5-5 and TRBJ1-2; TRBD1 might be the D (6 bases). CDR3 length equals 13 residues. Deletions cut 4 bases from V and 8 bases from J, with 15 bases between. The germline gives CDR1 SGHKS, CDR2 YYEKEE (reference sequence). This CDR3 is CASSVWGGEGYTF. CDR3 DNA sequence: TGTGCCAGCAGCGTATGGGGGGGCGAGGGCTACACCTTC.

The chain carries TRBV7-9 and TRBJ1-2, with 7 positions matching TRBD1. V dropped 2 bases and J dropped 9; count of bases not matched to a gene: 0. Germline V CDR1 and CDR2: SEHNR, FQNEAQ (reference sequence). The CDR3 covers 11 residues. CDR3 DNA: TGTGCCAGCAGCTTAAGGGGGCGCTACACCTTC. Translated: CASSLRGRYTF.

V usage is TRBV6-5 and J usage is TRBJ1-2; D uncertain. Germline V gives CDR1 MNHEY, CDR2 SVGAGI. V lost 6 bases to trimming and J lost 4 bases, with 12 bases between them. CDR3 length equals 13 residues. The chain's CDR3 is CASSTLGIYGYTF. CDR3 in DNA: TGTGCCAGCAGCACCCTCGGGATCTATGGCTACACCTTC.

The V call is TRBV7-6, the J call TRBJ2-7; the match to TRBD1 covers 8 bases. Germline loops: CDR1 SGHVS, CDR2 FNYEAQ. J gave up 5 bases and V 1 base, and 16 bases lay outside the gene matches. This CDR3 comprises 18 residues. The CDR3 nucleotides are TGTGCCAGCAGCTTAGGACGCATACGGACAGGGAAGAACGACGAGCAGTACTTC. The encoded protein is CASSLGRIRTGKNDEQYF.

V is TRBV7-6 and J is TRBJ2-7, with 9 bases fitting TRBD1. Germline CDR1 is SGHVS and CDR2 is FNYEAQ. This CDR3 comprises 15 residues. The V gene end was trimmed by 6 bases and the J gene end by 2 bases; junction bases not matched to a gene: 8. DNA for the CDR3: TGTGCCAGCAGTTTGGGACAGGGCCGAACCTACGAGCAGTACTTC. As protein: CASSLGQGRTYEQYF.

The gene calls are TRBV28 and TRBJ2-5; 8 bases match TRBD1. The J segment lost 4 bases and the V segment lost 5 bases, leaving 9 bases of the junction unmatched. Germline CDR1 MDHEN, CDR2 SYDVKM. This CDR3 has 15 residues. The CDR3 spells CASSEATGGGETQYF. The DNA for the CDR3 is TGTGCCAGCAGTGAAGCCACAGGGGGAGGAGAGACCCAGTACTTC. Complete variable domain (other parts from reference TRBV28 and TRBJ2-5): DVKVTQSSRYLVKRTGEKVFLECVQDMDHENMFWYRQDPGLGLRLIYFSYDVKMKEKGDIPEGYSVSREKKERFSLILESASTNQTSMYLCASSEATGGGETQYFGPGTRLLVL.

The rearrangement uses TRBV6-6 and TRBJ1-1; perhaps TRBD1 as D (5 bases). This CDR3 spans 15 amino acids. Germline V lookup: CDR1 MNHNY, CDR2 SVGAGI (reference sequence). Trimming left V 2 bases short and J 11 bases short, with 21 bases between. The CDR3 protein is CASSYGAPDASWAFF. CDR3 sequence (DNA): TGTGCCAGCAGTTACGGGGCCCCGGACGCCAGCTGGGCTTTCTTT.

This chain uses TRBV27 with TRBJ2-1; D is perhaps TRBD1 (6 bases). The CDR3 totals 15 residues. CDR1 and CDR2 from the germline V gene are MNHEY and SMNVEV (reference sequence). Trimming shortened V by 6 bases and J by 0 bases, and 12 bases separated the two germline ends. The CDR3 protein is CASRSRGSSYNEQFF. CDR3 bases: TGTGCCAGCAGATCTAGGGGGAGCTCCTACAATGAGCAGTTCTTC.

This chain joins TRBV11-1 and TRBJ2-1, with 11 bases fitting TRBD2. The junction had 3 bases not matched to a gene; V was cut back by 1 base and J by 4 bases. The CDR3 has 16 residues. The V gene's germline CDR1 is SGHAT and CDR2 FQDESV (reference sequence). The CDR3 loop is CASSLVLAGVYNEQFF. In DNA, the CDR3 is TGTGCCAGCAGCTTAGTACTAGCGGGAGTGTACAATGAGCAGTTCTTC.

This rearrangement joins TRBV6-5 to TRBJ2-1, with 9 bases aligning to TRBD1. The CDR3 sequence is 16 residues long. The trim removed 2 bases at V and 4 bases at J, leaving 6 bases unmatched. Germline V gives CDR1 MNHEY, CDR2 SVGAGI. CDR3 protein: CASSYRGQGIYNEQFF. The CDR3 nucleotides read TGTGCCAGCAGTTACAGGGGACAGGGTATTTACAATGAGCAGTTCTTC.

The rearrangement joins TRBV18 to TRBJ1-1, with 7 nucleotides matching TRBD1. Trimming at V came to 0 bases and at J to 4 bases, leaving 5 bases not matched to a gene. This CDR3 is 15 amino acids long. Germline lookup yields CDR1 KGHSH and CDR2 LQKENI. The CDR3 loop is CASSPPKGAGTEAFF. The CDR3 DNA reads TGTGCCAGCTCACCACCGAAGGGGGCGGGCACTGAAGCTTTCTTT.

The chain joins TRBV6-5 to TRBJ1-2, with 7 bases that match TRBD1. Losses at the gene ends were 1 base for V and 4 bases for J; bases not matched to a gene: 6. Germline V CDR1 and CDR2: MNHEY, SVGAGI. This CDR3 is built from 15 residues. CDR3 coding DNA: TGTGCCAGCAGTTACTGGGACAGTAGTTTCTATGGCTACACCTTC. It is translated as CASSYWDSSFYGYTF.

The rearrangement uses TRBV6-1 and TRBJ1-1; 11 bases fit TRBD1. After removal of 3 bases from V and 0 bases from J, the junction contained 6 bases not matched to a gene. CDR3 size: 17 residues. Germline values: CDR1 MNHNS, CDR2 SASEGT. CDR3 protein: CASSDGTGGRLNTEAFF. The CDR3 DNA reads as TGTGCCAGCAGTGATGGGACAGGGGGGAGATTGAACACTGAAGCTTTCTTT.

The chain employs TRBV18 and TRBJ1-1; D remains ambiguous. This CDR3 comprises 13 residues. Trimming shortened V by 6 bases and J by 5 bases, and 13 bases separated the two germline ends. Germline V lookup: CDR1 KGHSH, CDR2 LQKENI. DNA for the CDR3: TGTGCCAGCTCCGAGGGTGTTATGACTGAAGCTTTCTTT. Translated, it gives CASSEGVMTEAFF.

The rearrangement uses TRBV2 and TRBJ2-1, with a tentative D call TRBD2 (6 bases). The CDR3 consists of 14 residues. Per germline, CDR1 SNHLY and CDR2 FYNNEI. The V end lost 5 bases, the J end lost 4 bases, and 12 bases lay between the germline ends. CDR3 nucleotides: TGTGCCAGCAGTCGAACTCGGGAGTACAATGAGCAGTTCTTC. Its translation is CASSRTREYNEQFF.

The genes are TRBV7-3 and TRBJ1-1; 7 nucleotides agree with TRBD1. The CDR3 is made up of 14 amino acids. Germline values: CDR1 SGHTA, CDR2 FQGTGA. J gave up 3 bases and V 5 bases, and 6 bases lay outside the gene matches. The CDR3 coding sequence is TGTGCCAGCAGCATGAGCCAGGGGGACACTGAAGCTTTCTTT. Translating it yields CASSMSQGDTEAFF.

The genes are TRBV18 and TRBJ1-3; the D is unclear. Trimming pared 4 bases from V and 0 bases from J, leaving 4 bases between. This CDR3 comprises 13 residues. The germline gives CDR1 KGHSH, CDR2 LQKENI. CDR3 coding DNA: TGTGCCAGCTCACGCAGCTCTGGAAACACCATATATTTT. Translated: CASSRSSGNTIYF.

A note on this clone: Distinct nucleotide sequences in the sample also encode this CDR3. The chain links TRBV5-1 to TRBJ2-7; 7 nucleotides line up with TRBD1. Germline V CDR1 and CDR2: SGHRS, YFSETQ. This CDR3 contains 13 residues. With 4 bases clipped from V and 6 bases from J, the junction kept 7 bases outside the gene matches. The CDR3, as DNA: TGCGCCAGCAGCCTCACAGGGGTAGGCGAGCAGTACTTC. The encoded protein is CASSLTGVGEQYF.

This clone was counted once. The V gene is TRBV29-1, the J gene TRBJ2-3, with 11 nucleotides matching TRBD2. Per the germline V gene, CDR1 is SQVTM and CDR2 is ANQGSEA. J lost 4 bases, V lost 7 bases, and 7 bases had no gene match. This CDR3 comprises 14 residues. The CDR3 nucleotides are TGCAGCGCACCACTAGCGGGAGTGTCAGATACGCAGTATTTT. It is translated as CSAPLAGVSDTQYF.

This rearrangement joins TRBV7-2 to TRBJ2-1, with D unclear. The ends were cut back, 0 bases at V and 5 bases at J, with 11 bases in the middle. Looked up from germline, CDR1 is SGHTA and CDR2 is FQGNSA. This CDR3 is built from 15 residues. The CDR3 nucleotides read TGTGCCAGCAGCTTAGCTTGGTCCGAGAACAATGAGCAGTTCTTC. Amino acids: CASSLAWSENNEQFF. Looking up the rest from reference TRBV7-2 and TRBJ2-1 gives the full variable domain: GAGVSQSPSNKVTEKGKDVELRCDPISGHTALYWYRQSLGQGLEFLIYFQGNSAPDKSGLPSDRFSAERTGGSVSTLTIQRTQQEDSAVYLCASSLAWSENNEQFFGPGTRLTVL.

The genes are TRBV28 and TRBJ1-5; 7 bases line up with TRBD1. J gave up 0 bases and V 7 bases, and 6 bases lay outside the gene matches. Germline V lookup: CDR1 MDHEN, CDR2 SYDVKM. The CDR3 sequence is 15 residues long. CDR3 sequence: CASIWGQYSNQPQHF. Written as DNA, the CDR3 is TGTGCCAGCATCTGGGGACAGTATAGCAATCAGCCCCAGCATTTT.

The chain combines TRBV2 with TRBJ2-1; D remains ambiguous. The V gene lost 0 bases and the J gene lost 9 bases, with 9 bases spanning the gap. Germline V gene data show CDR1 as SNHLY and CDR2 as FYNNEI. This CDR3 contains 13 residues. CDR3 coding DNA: TGTGCCAGCAGTGAAGCCTCGGGTGGTGAGCAGTTCTTC. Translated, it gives CASSEASGGEQFF.

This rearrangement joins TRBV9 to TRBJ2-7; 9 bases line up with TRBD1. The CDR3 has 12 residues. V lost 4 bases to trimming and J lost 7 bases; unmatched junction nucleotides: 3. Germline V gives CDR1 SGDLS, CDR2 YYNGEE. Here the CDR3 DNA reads TGTGCCAGCAGCCTGGACAGGGGTGAGCAGTACTTC. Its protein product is CASSLDRGEQYF.

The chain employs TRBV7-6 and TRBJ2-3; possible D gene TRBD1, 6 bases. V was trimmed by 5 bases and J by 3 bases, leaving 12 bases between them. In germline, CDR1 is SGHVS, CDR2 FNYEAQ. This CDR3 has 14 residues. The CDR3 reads CASSLQGATDTQYF. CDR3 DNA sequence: TGTGCCAGCAGCCTACAGGGTGCAACAGATACGCAGTATTTT.

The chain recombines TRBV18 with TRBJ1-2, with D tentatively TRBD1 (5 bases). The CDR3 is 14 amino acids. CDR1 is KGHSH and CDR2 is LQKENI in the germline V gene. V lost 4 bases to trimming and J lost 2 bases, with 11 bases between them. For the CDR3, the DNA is TGTGCCAGCTCACTAGCCGCAGGGAACTATGGCTACACCTTC. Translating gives CASSLAAGNYGYTF.

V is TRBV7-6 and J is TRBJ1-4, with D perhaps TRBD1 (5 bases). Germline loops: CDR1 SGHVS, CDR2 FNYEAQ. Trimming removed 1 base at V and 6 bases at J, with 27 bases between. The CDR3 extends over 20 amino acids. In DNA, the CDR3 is TGTGCCAGCAGCTTAGGTGCCCACCGCCAGGGCTCTAAGGGGTATGAAAAACTGTTTTTT. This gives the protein CASSLGAHRQGSKGYEKLFF.

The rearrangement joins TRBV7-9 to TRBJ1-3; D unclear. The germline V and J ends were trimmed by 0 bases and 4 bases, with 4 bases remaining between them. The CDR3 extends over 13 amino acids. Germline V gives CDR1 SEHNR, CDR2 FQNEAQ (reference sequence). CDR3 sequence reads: CASSLAGGNTIYF. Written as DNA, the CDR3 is TGTGCCAGCAGCTTAGCCGGGGGAAACACCATATATTTT.

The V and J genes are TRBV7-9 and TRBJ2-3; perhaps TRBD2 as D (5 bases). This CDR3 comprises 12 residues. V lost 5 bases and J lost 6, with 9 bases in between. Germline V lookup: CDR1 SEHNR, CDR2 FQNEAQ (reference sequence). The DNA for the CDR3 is TGTGCCAGCAGCCAACCGGGGGATACGCAGTATTTT. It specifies CASSQPGDTQYF. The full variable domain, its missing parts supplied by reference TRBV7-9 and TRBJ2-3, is DTGVSQNPRHKITKRGQNVTFRCDPISEHNRLYWYRQTLGQGPEFLTYFQNEAQLEKSRLLSDRFSAERPKGSFSTLEIQRTEQGDSAMYLCASSQPGDTQYFGPGTRLTVL.

The CDR3 loop is CASSPQAGSSYEQYF. The CDR3 DNA is TGCGCCAGCAGTCCTCAGGCGGGGAGCTCCTACGAGCAGTACTTC. V gene TRBV5-1 combines with J gene TRBJ2-5; D might be TRBD2 (6 bases). TRBJ2-7 explains the end of the DNA better; the J call may be wrong. The CDR3 consists of 15 residues. Germline V gene lookup returns CDR1 SGHRS and CDR2 YFSETQ.

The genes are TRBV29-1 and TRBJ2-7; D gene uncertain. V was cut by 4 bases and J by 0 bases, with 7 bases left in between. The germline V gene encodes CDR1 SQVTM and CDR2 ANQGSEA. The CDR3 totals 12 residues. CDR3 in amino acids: CSVVGNSYEQYF. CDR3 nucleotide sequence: TGCAGCGTTGTGGGCAACTCCTACGAGCAGTACTTC.